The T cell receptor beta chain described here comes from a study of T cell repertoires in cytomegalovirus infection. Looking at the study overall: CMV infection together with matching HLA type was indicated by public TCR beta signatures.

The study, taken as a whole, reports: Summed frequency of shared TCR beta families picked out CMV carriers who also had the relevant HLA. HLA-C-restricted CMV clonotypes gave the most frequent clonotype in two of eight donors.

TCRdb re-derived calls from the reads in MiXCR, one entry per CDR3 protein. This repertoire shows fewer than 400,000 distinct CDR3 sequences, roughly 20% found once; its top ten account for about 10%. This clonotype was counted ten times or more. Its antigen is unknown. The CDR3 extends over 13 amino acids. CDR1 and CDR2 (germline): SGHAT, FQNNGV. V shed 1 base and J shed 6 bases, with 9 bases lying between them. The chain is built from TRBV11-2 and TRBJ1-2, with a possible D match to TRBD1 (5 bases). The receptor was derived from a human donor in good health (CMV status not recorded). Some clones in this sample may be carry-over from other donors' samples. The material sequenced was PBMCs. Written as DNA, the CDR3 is TGTGCCAGCAGCTTAGCAGGGAACGATGGCTACACCTTC. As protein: CASSLAGNDGYTF.